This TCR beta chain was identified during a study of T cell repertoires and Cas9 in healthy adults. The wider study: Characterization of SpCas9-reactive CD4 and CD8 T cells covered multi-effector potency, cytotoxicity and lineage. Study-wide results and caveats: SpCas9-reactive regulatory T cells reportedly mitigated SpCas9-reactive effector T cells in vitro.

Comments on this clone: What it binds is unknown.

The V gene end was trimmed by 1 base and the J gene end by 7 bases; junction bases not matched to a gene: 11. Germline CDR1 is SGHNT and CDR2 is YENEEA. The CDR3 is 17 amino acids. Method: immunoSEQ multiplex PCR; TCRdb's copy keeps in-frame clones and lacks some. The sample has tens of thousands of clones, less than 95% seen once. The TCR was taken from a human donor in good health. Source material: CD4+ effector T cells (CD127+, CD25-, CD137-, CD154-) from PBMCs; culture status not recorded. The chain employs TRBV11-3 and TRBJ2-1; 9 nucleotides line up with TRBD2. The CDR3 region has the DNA TGTGCCAGCAGCTTAGTGACTAGCGGCAATGGTGGGAATGAGCAGTTCTTC. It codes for CASSLVTSGNGGNEQFF.